Sequencing of this TCR beta chain was carried out in a study of OX40 agonist ivuxolimab in advanced cancers. Some clones are missing from TCRdb's copy, which holds only in-frame ones; the method was immunoSEQ multiplex PCR. In the table there are about 54,000 clones, 85% to 95% of which are singletons. Germline V gives CDR1 LNHDA, CDR2 SQIVND (reference sequence). Trimming took 4 bases from V and 3 from J, leaving 13 bases between them. The CDR3 loop spans 14 amino acids. The sample consisted of CD4+ or CD8+ T cells sorted from blood, taken in a trial of the OX40 agonist ivuxolimab. The gene calls are TRBV19 and TRBJ2-7; D is tentatively TRBD1 or TRBD2 (5 bases each). This clonotype was sampled from an adult with an advanced solid tumor such as melanoma, head and neck, liver or kidney cancer. Here the CDR3 DNA reads TGTGCCAGTAGTACATCCGGGACCTTCTACGAGCAGTACTTC. Encoded protein: CASSTSGTFYEQYF.